The T cell receptor (beta chain) under discussion was sequenced for a study of T cell repertoires in cytomegalovirus infection. Background on the study: Recently identified HLA-C-restricted and well-studied HLA-B-restricted CMV epitopes were used. Evidence of both CMV infection and a matching HLA type came from public TCR beta signatures.

This clonotype was counted between two and nine times. Its matching antigen is unknown. Study observations and caveats: The ex vivo response was dominated by HLA-C-restricted CMV-specific TCR beta clonotypes. Summed frequency of public TCR beta families distinguished CMV carriers with the relevant HLA.

With 1 base clipped from V and 12 bases from J, the junction kept 14 bases outside the gene matches. Germline V CDR1 and CDR2: SGHTA, FQGNSA. The CDR3 covers 17 residues. Each CDR3 protein gets one entry after TCRdb re-called the reads with MiXCR. The sample has 95,000 to 150,000 distinct CDR3 sequences, 25% to 35% seen once; the top ten hold approximately 50%. The sequence was obtained from a human donor in good health (CMV status not recorded). Some clones in this sample may be carry-over from other donors' samples. The material was CD8+ T cells from cultured PBMCs, obtained from culture after CMV antigen stimulation. The chain links TRBV7-2 to TRBJ2-1; 11 bases agree with TRBD2. The CDR3 reads CASSLGPHSGGVMVQFF. The CDR3 nucleotides are TGTGCCAGCAGCTTAGGACCTCATAGCGGGGGGGTAATGGTGCAGTTCTTC. The full variable domain, in which reference TRBV7-2 and TRBJ2-1 provide the parts outside the CDR3, is GAGVSQSPSNKVTEKGKDVELRCDPISGHTALYWYRQSLGQGLEFLIYFQGNSAPDKSGLPSDRFSAERTGGSVSTLTIQRTQQEDSAVYLCASSLGPHSGGVMVQFFGPGTRLTVL.